What follows are 31 T cell receptor beta chains derived from one specimen sequenced in a study of identifying expanded T cells in peripheral blood. The data were produced by immunoSEQ multiplex PCR, yet TCRdb's version contains in-frame clones alone and is incomplete. The repertoire holds 100,000 or so clones, 87% seen once, with roughly 15% in the top ten. The sample taken for sequencing was blood. Receptors were obtained from a person aged 18 to 75 in good health.

The rearrangement joins TRBV4-3 to TRBJ1-4; D is undetermined. V lost 0 bases, J lost 4 bases, and 12 bases lay in between. The CDR3 is made up of 16 amino acids. CDR1 LGHNA and CDR2 YSLEER come from the germline V gene. For the CDR3, the DNA is TGCGCCAGCAGCCAAGATCGGTACCGCCGTAATGAAAAACTGTTTTTT. It is translated as CASSQDRYRRNEKLFF.

This chain uses TRBV6-4 with TRBJ2-3, with 10 bases fitting TRBD2. V shed 3 bases, J shed 4 bases, and the junction held 1 base outside the gene matches. Germline CDR1 reads MRHNA; CDR2 reads SNTAGT. This CDR3 is 14 amino acids long. CDR3: CASSEGTSADTQYF. The CDR3 nucleotides are TGTGCCAGCAGTGAGGGGACTAGCGCAGATACGCAGTATTTT.

This clone appeared once. The chain combines TRBV2 with TRBJ2-1; 9 bases are shared with TRBD1. Germline V gives CDR1 SNHLY, CDR2 FYNNEI. The V segment lost 8 bases and the J segment 4 bases; nucleotides outside the gene matches: 3. This CDR3 is built from 13 residues. The CDR3 sequence: CASGGQGYNEQFF. The CDR3 nucleotides read TGTGCCAGCGGGGGACAGGGATACAATGAGCAGTTCTTC.

This rearrangement joins TRBV19 to TRBJ1-6; D remains ambiguous. The CDR3 runs 16 residues. Germline CDR1 is LNHDA and CDR2 is SQIVND (reference sequence). V was clipped by 5 bases and J by 0 bases, with 11 bases between them. CDR3: CASSRRASSYNSPLHF. The CDR3 DNA follows: TGTGCCAGTAGTCGGAGGGCGAGCTCCTATAATTCACCCCTCCACTTT.

The chain joins TRBV4-2 to TRBJ1-1; maybe TRBD1 (6 bases). The CDR3 loop spans 14 amino acids. V lost 0 bases and J lost 6, with 11 bases in between. The V gene's germline CDR1 is LGHNA and CDR2 YNFKEQ. DNA of the CDR3: TGTGCCAGCAGCCAAGATCTAAGGGGGGCTGAAGCTTTCTTT. The encoded protein is CASSQDLRGAEAFF.

The rearrangement links TRBV5-4 to TRBJ1-6, with D unclear. Trimming took 4 bases from V and 5 from J, leaving 13 bases between them. Germline loops: CDR1 SGHNT, CDR2 YYREEE (reference sequence). There are 15 residues in the CDR3. The CDR3 here is CASSLEAGNNSPLHF. As DNA, the CDR3 is TGTGCCAGCAGCCTCGAGGCGGGAAATAATTCACCCCTCCACTTT.

In this sample, this clone turned up once. The chain couples TRBV2 to TRBJ1-5; D is undetermined. CDR1 and CDR2 (germline): SNHLY, FYNNEI. V dropped 3 bases and J dropped 0 bases, with 9 bases sitting between them. The CDR3 runs 15 residues. The CDR3 region is CASSEGGYSNQPQHF. CDR3 bases: TGTGCCAGCAGTGAGGGTGGGTATAGCAATCAGCCCCAGCATTTT. Complete variable domain (other parts from reference TRBV2 and TRBJ1-5): EPEVTQTPSHQVTQMGQEVILRCVPISNHLYFYWYRQILGQKVEFLVSFYNNEISEKSEIFDDQFSVERPDGSNFTLKIRSTKLEDSAMYFCASSEGGYSNQPQHFGDGTRLSIL.

The rearrangement uses TRBV13 and TRBJ1-6; possible D gene TRBD1, 5 bases. CDR1 is PRHDT and CDR2 is FYEKMQ in the germline V gene (reference sequence). The CDR3 consists of 13 residues. V was clipped by 6 bases and J by 10 bases, with 13 bases between them. CDR3 DNA: TGTGCCAGCAGTCAGGGTAGGGGATCACCCCTCCACTTT. This encodes CASSQGRGSPLHF.

The sample holds one count of this clone. This sequence joins TRBV2 and TRBJ2-3; TRBD2 matches at 9 bases. J lost 2 bases, V lost 5 bases, and 8 bases had no gene match. The V gene's germline CDR1 is SNHLY and CDR2 FYNNEI. The CDR3 extends over 16 amino acids. Here the CDR3 DNA reads TGTGCCAGCAGTCCTCTAGCGGGGAGTTACACAGATACGCAGTATTTT. Translated, it gives CASSPLAGSYTDTQYF. Supplemented by reference TRBV2 and TRBJ2-3, the full variable domain reads EPEVTQTPSHQVTQMGQEVILRCVPISNHLYFYWYRQILGQKVEFLVSFYNNEISEKSEIFDDQFSVERPDGSNFTLKIRSTKLEDSAMYFCASSPLAGSYTDTQYFGPGTRLTVL.

This chain joins TRBV18 and TRBJ2-5; TRBD1 matches 8 bases. Looked up from germline, CDR1 is KGHSH and CDR2 is LQKENI. Unmatched junction bases numbered 7, after V lost 3 bases and J lost 7 bases. This CDR3 is 14 amino acids long. The CDR3 loop is CASSPTGQDGTQYF. In DNA, the CDR3 is TGTGCCAGCTCACCGACGGGACAGGACGGGACCCAGTACTTC.

CDR3 region: CASSSAAGYTDTQYF. The DNA of the CDR3 is TGTGCCAGCAGCTCCGCTGCAGGCTACACAGATACGCAGTATTTT. This chain joins TRBV7-2 and TRBJ2-3; D unresolved. V lost 4 bases and J lost 2, with 13 bases in between. This CDR3 is 15 amino acids long. Germline V lookup: CDR1 SGHTA, CDR2 FQGNSA.

V gene TRBV11-2 combines with J gene TRBJ1-6, with 7 bases fitting TRBD1. Germline CDR1 is SGHAT and CDR2 is FQNNGV. There are 15 residues in the CDR3. The junction had 9 bases not matched to a gene; V was cut back by 6 bases and J by 7 bases. The CDR3 nucleotides read TGTGCCAGCAGGCAAACAGGGGTGCCCAATTCACCCCTCCACTTT. This gives the protein CASRQTGVPNSPLHF.

This CDR3 reads CASSRMTGFEQYF. The CDR3 region has the DNA TGTGCCAGCAGTCGAATGACAGGGTTCGAGCAGTACTTC. The chain uses TRBV6-5 and TRBJ2-7, with 7 bases that match TRBD1. J lost 6 bases, V lost 5 bases, and 7 bases had no gene match. Germline V CDR1 and CDR2: MNHEY, SVGAGI. The CDR3 length is 13 residues.

This rearrangement joins TRBV28 to TRBJ1-1; D remains ambiguous. V gave up 7 bases and J gave up 5 bases, with 17 bases separating them. This CDR3 has 14 residues. Germline loops: CDR1 MDHEN, CDR2 SYDVKM. In DNA, the CDR3 is TGTGCCAGCACCGATCGCGGGGTTGGAACTGAAGCTTTCTTT. Translating it yields CASTDRGVGTEAFF.

The chain combines TRBV18 with TRBJ1-6; D remains ambiguous. CDR1 is KGHSH, CDR2 LQKENI, per germline. The CDR3 is made up of 14 amino acids. Deletions cut 1 base from V and 10 bases from J, with 11 bases between. This CDR3 is CASSPQGLRSPLHF. The DNA for the CDR3 is TGTGCCAGCTCACCACAGGGTTTAAGGTCACCCCTCCACTTT.

Points on this clone: Additional DNA sequences in this sample encode the identical CDR3. This sequence joins TRBV11-3 and TRBJ2-2; D is perhaps TRBD2 (6 bases). Per the germline V gene, CDR1 is SGHNT and CDR2 is YENEEA. This CDR3 has 18 residues. The V end lost 0 bases, the J end lost 0 bases, and 14 bases lay between the germline ends. For the CDR3, the DNA is TGTGCCAGCAGCTTAGATCAAGGAGGGTCCACGAACACCGGGGAGCTGTTTTTT. Its protein product is CASSLDQGGSTNTGELFF. The full variable domain, completed using reference TRBV11-3 and TRBJ2-2, is EAGVVQSPRYKIIEKKQPVAFWCNPISGHNTLYWYLQNLGQGPELLIRYENEEAVDDSQLPKDRFSAERLKGVDSTLKIQPAELGDSAVYLCASSLDQGGSTNTGELFFGEGSRLTVL.

V gene TRBV7-8 combines with J gene TRBJ2-1; D not certain. The germline gives CDR1 SGHVS, CDR2 FQNEAQ. The V end lost 3 bases, the J end lost 12 bases, and 15 bases lay between the germline ends. CDR3 length: 13 amino acids. CDR3 DNA: TGTGCCAGCAGCTTGGGCACAGTAAGAATGCAGTTCTTC. Translated, it gives CASSLGTVRMQFF.

The rearrangement uses TRBV28 and TRBJ1-2; 9 bases agree with TRBD1. The germline CDR1 and CDR2 sequences are MDHEN and SYDVKM. This CDR3 comprises 14 residues. The trim removed 7 bases at V and 4 bases at J, leaving 7 bases unmatched. CDR3 DNA: TGTGCCAGCACTCCGGGACAGGGTCCCTATGGCTACACCTTC. Its translation is CASTPGQGPYGYTF.

This clone was detected only a few times. The chain combines TRBV28 with TRBJ2-7; D may be TRBD1 (6 bases). This CDR3 region has 12 residues. Germline CDR1 MDHEN, CDR2 SYDVKM. V was pared by 6 bases and J by 6 bases, with 12 bases between. In nucleotides, the CDR3 is TGTGCCAGCAGAACAGGGAGCATCGAGCAGTACTTC. Translation: CASRTGSIEQYF.

The rearrangement links TRBV28 to TRBJ1-1; D ambiguous. This CDR3 comprises 15 residues. V dropped 3 bases and J dropped 1 base, with 12 bases sitting between them. Germline V lookup: CDR1 MDHEN, CDR2 SYDVKM. CDR3 residues: CASSFHFERNTEAFF. DNA for the CDR3: TGTGCCAGCAGTTTCCACTTCGAGCGGAACACTGAAGCTTTCTTT.

This clone was found a few times. The V call is TRBV2, the J call TRBJ1-6; no reliable D call. Germline V gives CDR1 SNHLY, CDR2 FYNNEI. The CDR3 contains 12 residues. V was shortened by 6 bases and J by 9 bases, with 9 bases between the two germline ends. For the CDR3, the DNA is TGTGCCAGCAGACTCGAGGGTTCACCCCTCCACTTT. Protein product: CASRLEGSPLHF.

The gene calls are TRBV27 and TRBJ1-2; no definite D call. CDR3 length: 17 amino acids. Germline values: CDR1 MNHEY, CDR2 SMNVEV (reference sequence). Trimming took off 6 bases at V and 0 bases at J, with 20 bases between the two ends. The CDR3 bases are TGTGCCAGCAGCACTCGAACCCCAGAAACGGCTAACTATGGCTACACCTTC. Its protein is CASSTRTPETANYGYTF.

This clone is a singleton in its sample. This chain joins TRBV19 and TRBJ2-1; D is uncertain. The germline V gene has CDR1 LNHDA and CDR2 SQIVND (reference sequence). The CDR3 runs to 14 residues. V dropped 3 bases and J dropped 0 bases, with 6 bases sitting between them. The CDR3 here is CASSISGSYNEQFF. In DNA, the CDR3 is TGTGCCAGTAGTATCTCTGGCTCCTACAATGAGCAGTTCTTC.

This clone was picked up one time. The chain has TRBV10-1 and TRBJ2-2, with 7 positions matching TRBD1. This CDR3 is 12 amino acids long. Unmatched junction bases numbered 4, after V lost 10 bases and J lost 5 bases. Germline V gene lookup returns CDR1 WNHNN and CDR2 SYGVQD (reference sequence). Here the CDR3 DNA reads TGCGCCACACAGGGGCGGACCGGGGAGCTGTTTTTT. Its translation: CATQGRTGELFF.

The J gene is TRBJ2-6, the V gene TRBV7-9, with 7 bases fitting TRBD1. CDR1 and CDR2 from the germline V gene are SEHNR and FQNEAQ (reference sequence). The V segment lost 5 bases and the J segment 4 bases; nucleotides outside the gene matches: 5. The CDR3 consists of 15 residues. CDR3 in amino acids: CASSGDRAGANVLTF. CDR3 DNA: TGTGCCAGCAGCGGTGACAGGGCCGGGGCCAACGTCCTGACTTTC.

J is TRBJ1-4 and V is TRBV4-3; possibly TRBD1 for D (5 bases). Germline CDR1 LGHNA, CDR2 YSLEER. The CDR3 is 16 amino acids. Trimming took 0 bases from V and 7 from J, leaving 15 bases between them. In DNA form, the CDR3 reads TGCGCCAGCAGCCAAGACCCGCTTGGGCAGGGTGAAAAACTGTTTTTT. This translates into CASSQDPLGQGEKLFF.

A single count supports this clone. The same CDR3 also results from other DNA sequences found in this sample. Here the CDR3 reads CASSPQGLETQYF. CDR3 DNA sequence: TGTGCCAGCTCACCACAGGGACTGGAGACCCAGTACTTC. The rearrangement links TRBV18 to TRBJ2-5; maybe TRBD2 (6 bases). The germline V gene encodes CDR1 KGHSH and CDR2 LQKENI. V gave up 1 base and J gave up 5 bases, with 8 bases separating them. The CDR3 contains 13 residues.

The chain recombines TRBV6-5 with TRBJ2-5; no clear D gene. CDR1 and CDR2 from the germline V gene are MNHEY and SVGAGI. Trimming shortened V by 6 bases and J by 0 bases, and 14 bases separated the two germline ends. This CDR3 has 15 amino acids. CDR3 region: CASSHQTTYQETQYF. DNA for the CDR3: TGTGCCAGCAGCCACCAGACCACGTACCAAGAGACCCAGTACTTC.

This chain links TRBV9 with TRBJ1-6; D is unclear. The V gene lost 0 bases and the J gene lost 5 bases, with 3 bases spanning the gap. The germline V gene encodes CDR1 SGDLS and CDR2 YYNGEE. This CDR3 region has 13 residues. The CDR3 DNA follows: TGTGCCAGCAGCGTAGGGCATAATTCACCCCTCCACTTT. Encoded protein: CASSVGHNSPLHF.

The rearrangement joins TRBV14 to TRBJ2-1; unclear D gene. V dropped 0 bases and J dropped 10 bases, with 10 bases sitting between them. The V gene's germline CDR1 is SGHDN and CDR2 FVKESK. The CDR3 contains 13 residues. The CDR3, as DNA: TGTGCCAGCAGCCAAGACGGATTTCGGGAGCAGTTCTTC. Amino acid sequence: CASSQDGFREQFF.

The rearrangement uses TRBV27 and TRBJ1-1, with TRBD1 matching over 7 bases. This CDR3 is 15 amino acids long. Looked up from germline, CDR1 is MNHEY and CDR2 is SMNVEV (reference sequence). The V gene end was trimmed by 5 bases and the J gene end by 5 bases; junction bases not matched to a gene: 11. The chain's CDR3 is CASSPRTGGGTEAFF. The CDR3 DNA sequence: TGTGCCAGCAGTCCCAGGACAGGCGGTGGGACTGAAGCTTTCTTT.